This passage covers 25 T cell receptor beta chains from one sample sequenced in a study of shared clonotypes between healthy human individuals. The repertoire was sequenced with immunoSEQ multiplex PCR; TCRdb's copy has only in-frame clones and lacks some. Among about 2.1 million clones listed, roughly 95% were seen once. CD45RO negativity and positive selection for CCR7 defined naive CD8 cells, a population that excluded terminally differentiated effector memory CD45RA+ cells. Specimen: naive CD8+ T cells from PBMCs. Every receptor here comes from a young man in good health. Some clones in this sample may be carry-over from other donors' samples.

The rearrangement links TRBV19 to TRBJ1-1, with D possibly being TRBD1 (5 bases). The V end was cut by 7 bases, the J end by 2 bases, with 11 bases between. Germline values: CDR1 LNHDA, CDR2 SQIVND (reference sequence). The CDR3 totals 13 residues. The CDR3 DNA is TGTGCCAGTACCCATGGGGGAAACACTGAAGCTTTCTTT. It translates to CASTHGGNTEAFF.

This rearrangement joins TRBV5-1 to TRBJ1-1; TRBD1 agrees at 8 bases. Germline V gene lookup returns CDR1 SGHRS and CDR2 YFSETQ. The CDR3 is made up of 16 amino acids. Trimming took 2 bases from V and 4 from J; bases not matched to a gene: 10. CDR3 loop: CASSLTGGYVGTEAFF. The CDR3, as DNA: TGCGCCAGCAGCTTAACAGGGGGGTACGTGGGCACTGAAGCTTTCTTT.

The chain carries TRBV13 and TRBJ2-7; TRBD2 matches at 13 bases. V was clipped by 5 bases and J by 6 bases; unmatched bases: 10. The CDR3 loop spans 16 amino acids. Germline lookup yields CDR1 PRHDT and CDR2 FYEKMQ (reference sequence). CDR3 residues: CASSTPTSGRAGEQYF. The CDR3 nucleotides are TGTGCCAGCAGCACCCCCACTAGCGGGAGGGCCGGCGAGCAGTACTTC.

For this clone: This CDR3 is also generated by other DNA sequences in the sample. The V and J genes are TRBV27 and TRBJ2-1; 7 nucleotides match TRBD2. Germline CDR1 MNHEY, CDR2 SMNVEV (reference sequence). V lost 6 bases to trimming and J lost 4 bases; unmatched junction nucleotides: 0. The CDR3 is 12 residues long. The CDR3 sequence is CASRAGYNEQFF. The CDR3 DNA reads TGTGCCAGCAGAGCGGGGTACAATGAGCAGTTCTTC.

The chain employs TRBV27 and TRBJ2-2, with D possibly matching TRBD2 (7 bases). V was shortened by 0 bases and J by 6 bases, with 14 bases between the two germline ends. CDR1 is MNHEY, CDR2 SMNVEV, per germline (reference sequence). The CDR3 extends over 16 amino acids. DNA of the CDR3: TGTGCCAGCAGTTTATCCCCAGGGGCGGGAGCCGGGGAGCTGTTTTTT. Translated, it gives CASSLSPGAGAGELFF.

With respect to this clone: The junction shows a germline mismatch at one end, possibly a read error. The rearrangement links TRBV4-3 to TRBJ2-1, with 8 nucleotides matching TRBD2. Germline V lookup: CDR1 LGHNA, CDR2 YSLEER. The CDR3 consists of 13 residues. In DNA, the CDR3 is TGCGCCAGCAGCCAAGAGAGATTAGCGGGGTTACTCTTC. It codes for CASSQERLAGLLF.

This chain connects TRBV7-5 to TRBJ2-1; the table gives TRBD2 as D, unverified against the DNA. TRBV7-5 is a pseudogene. The CDR3 covers 15 residues. CDR3 coding DNA: TGTGTCAGAAGCTCCAGGCTTGGCGGGAGGAATGAGCAGTTCTTC. It yields the protein CVRSSRLGGRNEQFF.

J is TRBJ2-1 and V is TRBV27, with D maybe TRBD2 (5 bases). CDR1 is MNHEY and CDR2 is SMNVEV in the germline V gene (reference sequence). V was shortened by 0 bases and J by 0 bases, with 9 bases between the two germline ends. The CDR3 is 16 amino acids. CDR3 nucleotides: TGTGCCAGCAGTTTATCGATCGGACTCTCCTACAATGAGCAGTTCTTC. Protein sequence: CASSLSIGLSYNEQFF.

This rearrangement joins TRBV4-1 to TRBJ2-7; D is ambiguous. Trimming cost V 0 bases and J 2 bases, with 8 bases left between them. This CDR3 spans 14 amino acids. Germline V lookup: CDR1 MGHRA, CDR2 YSYEKL. The CDR3: CASSQENSPYEQYF. CDR3 sequence (DNA): TGCGCCAGCAGCCAAGAGAATAGCCCCTACGAGCAGTACTTC.

The CDR3, as DNA: TGTGCCAGCAGCCATAGCCCGGGGAGACGTCTCTTACCCAATGAGCAGTTCTTC. Its translation: CASSHSPGRRLLPNEQFF. This rearrangement joins TRBV11-2 to TRBJ2-1; D is perhaps TRBD2 (5 bases). The CDR3 contains 18 residues. The V end was cut by 5 bases, the J end by 6 bases, with 26 bases between. Germline V gene data show CDR1 as SGHAT and CDR2 as FQNNGV.

The chain has TRBV6-1 and TRBJ2-1, with 9 bases that match TRBD2. The CDR3 runs to 16 residues. J was trimmed by 5 bases and V by 4 bases; bases with no gene match: 9. In germline, CDR1 is MNHNS, CDR2 SASEGT. The CDR3 protein is CASSGLGAGGHNEQFF. The CDR3 DNA reads TGTGCCAGCAGTGGTCTTGGAGCGGGAGGCCACAATGAGCAGTTCTTC.

The CDR3 protein is CASSAYRDTGASGELFF. In DNA, the CDR3 is TGTGCCAGCAGCGCCTACAGGGATACAGGCGCATCTGGGGAGCTGTTTTTT. The V call is TRBV13, the J call TRBJ2-2; D perhaps matches TRBD1 (6 bases). The ends were cut back, 5 bases at V and 8 bases at J, with 24 bases in the middle. The CDR3 loop spans 17 amino acids. Germline loops: CDR1 PRHDT, CDR2 FYEKMQ (reference sequence).

This CDR3 is CASSSVEGYGYTF. CDR3 DNA: TGTGCCAGCAGTTCTGTCGAGGGCTATGGCTACACCTTC. The chain couples TRBV6-5 to TRBJ1-2; D not certain. The CDR3 consists of 13 residues. Looked up from germline, CDR1 is MNHEY and CDR2 is SVGAGI. Trimming cost V 4 bases and J 4 bases, with 10 bases left between them.

The rearrangement joins TRBV7-9 to TRBJ1-6, with 8 bases aligning to TRBD1. Looked up from germline, CDR1 is SEHNR and CDR2 is FQNEAQ (reference sequence). V shed 5 bases and J 8 bases; nucleotides not matched to a gene: 8. This CDR3 region has 15 residues. For the CDR3, the DNA is TGTGCCAGCAGCCCCAGGGACAGGCTGTATTCACCCCTCCACTTT. Translation: CASSPRDRLYSPLHF.

CDR3 amino acids: CASSAGEGDTQYF. In DNA form, the CDR3 reads TGTGCCAGCAGTGCCGGAGAGGGAGATACGCAGTATTTT. This chain joins TRBV27 and TRBJ2-3, with D maybe TRBD2 (5 bases). Trimming cost V 5 bases and J 5 bases, with 11 bases left between them. Germline V gives CDR1 MNHEY, CDR2 SMNVEV (reference sequence). The CDR3 contains 13 residues.

This rearrangement joins TRBV6-4 to TRBJ2-7, with a tentative D call TRBD1 (6 bases). Germline loops: CDR1 MRHNA, CDR2 SNTAGT. The CDR3 is made up of 18 amino acids. Trimming took off 7 bases at V and 2 bases at J, with 27 bases between the two ends. CDR3 bases: TGTGCCAGCACCTACAATTGTGGGGGCCGACCGAACCCCTACGAGCAGTACTTC. Its translation: CASTYNCGGRPNPYEQYF.

This chain uses TRBV28 with TRBJ2-2, with D possibly being TRBD1 or TRBD2 (5 bases each). Trimming took off 3 bases at V and 5 bases at J, with 16 bases between the two ends. The CDR3 is 16 amino acids. Germline-derived CDR1 and CDR2 are MDHEN and SYDVKM. The CDR3 DNA is TGTGCCAGCAGTTTCATCGGGGCAGAGGAGACCGGGGAGCTGTTTTTT. Protein: CASSFIGAEETGELFF.

This chain uses TRBV5-4 with TRBJ1-1; no firm D call. CDR1 SGHNT and CDR2 YYREEE come from the germline V gene (reference sequence). There are 14 residues in the CDR3. Trimming stripped 1 base from V and 0 bases from J, with 7 bases between. The CDR3 sequence: CASSLTALNTEAFF. CDR3 coding DNA: TGTGCCAGCAGCTTGACAGCCTTGAACACTGAAGCTTTCTTT.

The rearrangement links TRBV7-3 to TRBJ2-1; TRBD1 aligns across 8 bases. The CDR3 contains 13 residues. Trimming cost V 5 bases and J 6 bases; bases outside gene matches: 3. Germline CDR1 SGHTA, CDR2 FQGTGA. The CDR3 is CASSTDRANEQFF. DNA for the CDR3: TGTGCCAGCAGCACGGACAGGGCCAATGAGCAGTTCTTC.

This chain joins TRBV6-6 and TRBJ2-5, with a weak D call TRBD2 (5 bases). The CDR3 consists of 14 residues. Deletions cut 0 bases from V and 4 bases from J, with 9 bases between. Germline V gene data show CDR1 as MNHNY and CDR2 as SVGAGI (reference sequence). The CDR3 DNA is TGTGCCAGCAGTTACTCGAGAGGGTTAGAGACCCAGTACTTC. The encoded protein is CASSYSRGLETQYF.

Concerning this clone: The sample carries other DNA sequences with the same CDR3. V and J are TRBV19 and TRBJ2-1, with D tentatively TRBD1 (6 bases). Trimming took off 5 bases at V and 0 bases at J, with 11 bases between the two ends. The CDR3 length is 15 residues. Germline CDR1 reads LNHDA; CDR2 reads SQIVND (reference sequence). Here the CDR3 DNA reads TGTGCCAGTAGTCCAACAGGGAGCTCCTACAATGAGCAGTTCTTC. Translating it yields CASSPTGSSYNEQFF.

The genes are TRBV5-5 and TRBJ2-7; TRBD2 matches 12 bases. The CDR3 has 17 residues. J was trimmed by 7 bases and V by 3 bases; bases with no gene match: 14. Looked up from germline, CDR1 is SGHKS and CDR2 is YYEKEE (reference sequence). CDR3 residues: CASSSYLRLAGVGEQYF. CDR3 DNA: TGTGCCAGCAGCTCCTACCTCCGACTAGCGGGAGTGGGTGAGCAGTACTTC.

This chain connects TRBV29-1 to TRBJ1-2; D perhaps matches TRBD1 (6 bases). The V end was cut by 0 bases, the J end by 7 bases, with 21 bases between. There are 16 residues in the CDR3. CDR1 and CDR2 from the germline V gene are SQVTM and ANQGSEA. CDR3 sequence reads: CSVEESGGGLRAGYTF. DNA for the CDR3: TGCAGCGTTGAAGAGAGTGGTGGGGGCCTACGGGCTGGCTACACCTTC.

The chain links TRBV29-1 to TRBJ2-1; no clear D. CDR1 and CDR2 from the germline V gene are SQVTM and ANQGSEA. Trimming shortened V by 4 bases and J by 4 bases, and 11 bases separated the two germline ends. The CDR3 is 13 residues long. CDR3 in amino acids: CSVVGLGYNEQFF. For the CDR3, the DNA is TGCAGCGTTGTAGGGTTGGGTTACAATGAGCAGTTCTTC.

V gene TRBV4-2 combines with J gene TRBJ1-2; 8 nucleotides agree with TRBD1. The CDR3 totals 17 residues. Trimming cost V 3 bases and J 0 bases; bases outside gene matches: 9. Looked up from germline, CDR1 is LGHNA and CDR2 is YNFKEQ. The CDR3 sequence: CASSHGGQGLSNYGYTF. The CDR3 nucleotides are TGTGCCAGCAGCCACGGTGGACAGGGCCTTTCTAACTATGGCTACACCTTC.